This T cell receptor beta chain was profiled in a study of blood T cells in healthy people across ages. Study-level information: For every two T cells, template switching captured about one barcoded beta molecule.

Donors were systemically healthy Caucasian individuals from Russia aged roughly 6 to 95 years. Every donor gave ten milliliters of peripheral blood. As regards this clonotype: What it binds is unknown.

With a J-beta primer mix and a sample-barcoded 5' primer, a second PCR ran about 7 to 12 cycles. TCRdb fed the 5' RACE reads into MiXCR, producing one record per CDR3 protein. The sample gives hundreds of thousands of distinct CDR3 sequences, around 41% of which show up once; about 30% is in the top ten. Study-level results: Naive CD4+ cells and diversity were both higher in long-lived donors than in aged donors.

From germline, CDR1 is SGHRS and CDR2 YFSETQ. V was pared by 4 bases and J by 1 base, with 3 bases of the junction left unmatched. The CDR3 loop spans 14 amino acids. This clonotype originated in a man at least 80 years old in good health. Input material: blood. The chain couples TRBV5-1 to TRBJ2-5; 8 nucleotides agree with TRBD2. The CDR3 sequence: CASSETSAQETQYF. For the CDR3, the DNA is TGCGCCAGCAGCGAGACTAGCGCCCAAGAGACCCAGTACTTC. The whole variable domain, remainder taken from reference TRBV5-1 and TRBJ2-5, is KAGVTQTPRYLIKTRGQQVTLSCSPISGHRSVSWYQQTPGQGLQFLFEYFSETQRNKGNFPGRFSGRQFSNSRSEMNVSTLELGDSALYLCASSETSAQETQYFGPGTRLLVL.